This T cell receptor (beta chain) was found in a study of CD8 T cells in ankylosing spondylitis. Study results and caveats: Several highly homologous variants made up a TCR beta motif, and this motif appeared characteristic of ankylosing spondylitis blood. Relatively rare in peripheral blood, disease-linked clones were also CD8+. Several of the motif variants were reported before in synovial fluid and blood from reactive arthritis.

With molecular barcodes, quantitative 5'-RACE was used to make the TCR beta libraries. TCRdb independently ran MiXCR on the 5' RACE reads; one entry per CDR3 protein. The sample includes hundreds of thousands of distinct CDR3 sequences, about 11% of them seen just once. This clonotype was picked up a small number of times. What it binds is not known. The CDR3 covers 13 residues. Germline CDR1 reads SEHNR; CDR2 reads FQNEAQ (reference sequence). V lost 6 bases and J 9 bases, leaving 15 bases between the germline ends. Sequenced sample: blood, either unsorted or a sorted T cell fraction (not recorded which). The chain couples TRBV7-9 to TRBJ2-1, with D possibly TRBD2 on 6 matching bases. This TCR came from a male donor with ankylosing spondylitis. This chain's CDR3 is CASSVLSGGEQFF. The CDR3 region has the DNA TGTGCCAGCAGTGTCCTATCCGGGGGTGAGCAGTTCTTC.